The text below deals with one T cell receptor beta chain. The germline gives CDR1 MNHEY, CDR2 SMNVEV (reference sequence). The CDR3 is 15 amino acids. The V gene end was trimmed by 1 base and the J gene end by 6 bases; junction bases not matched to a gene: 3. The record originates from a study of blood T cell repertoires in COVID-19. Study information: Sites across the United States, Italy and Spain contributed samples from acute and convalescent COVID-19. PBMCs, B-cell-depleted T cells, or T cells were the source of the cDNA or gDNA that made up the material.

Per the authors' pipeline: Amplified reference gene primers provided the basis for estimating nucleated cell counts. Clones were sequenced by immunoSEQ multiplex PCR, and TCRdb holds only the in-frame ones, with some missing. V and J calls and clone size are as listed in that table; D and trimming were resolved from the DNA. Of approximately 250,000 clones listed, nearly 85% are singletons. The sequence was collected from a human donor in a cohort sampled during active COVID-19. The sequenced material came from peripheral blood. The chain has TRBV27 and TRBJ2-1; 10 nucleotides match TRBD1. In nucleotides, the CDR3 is TGTGCCAGCAGTTTATGGGACAGGGGTGGCAATGAGCAGTTCTTC. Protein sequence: CASSLWDRGGNEQFF.